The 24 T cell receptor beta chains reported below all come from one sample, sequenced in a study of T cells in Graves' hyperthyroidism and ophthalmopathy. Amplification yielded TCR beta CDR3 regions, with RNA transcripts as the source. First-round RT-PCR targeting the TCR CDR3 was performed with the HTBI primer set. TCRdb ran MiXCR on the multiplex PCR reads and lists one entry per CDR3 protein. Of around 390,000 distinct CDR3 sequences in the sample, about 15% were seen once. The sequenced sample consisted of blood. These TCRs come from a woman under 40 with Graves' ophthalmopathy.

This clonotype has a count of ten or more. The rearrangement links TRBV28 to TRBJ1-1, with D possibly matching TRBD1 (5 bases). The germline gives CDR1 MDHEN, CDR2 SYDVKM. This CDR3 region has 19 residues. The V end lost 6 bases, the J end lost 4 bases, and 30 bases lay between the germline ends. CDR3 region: CASSHLGRLEGPRVTEAFF. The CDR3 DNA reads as TGTGCCAGCAGCCATCTCGGGCGTTTAGAGGGGCCTCGGGTCACTGAAGCTTTCTTT.

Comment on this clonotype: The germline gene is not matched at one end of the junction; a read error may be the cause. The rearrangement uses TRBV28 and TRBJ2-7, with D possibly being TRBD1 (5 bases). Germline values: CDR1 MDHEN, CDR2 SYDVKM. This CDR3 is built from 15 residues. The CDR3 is CASSLQGTQRYGQYF. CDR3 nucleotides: TGTGCCAGCAGTTTACAGGGAACTCAGCGCTACGGGCAGTACTTC.

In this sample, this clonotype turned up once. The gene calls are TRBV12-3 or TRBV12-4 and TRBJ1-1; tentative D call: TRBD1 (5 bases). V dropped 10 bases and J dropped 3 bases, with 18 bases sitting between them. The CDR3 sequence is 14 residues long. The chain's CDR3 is CAISRAGRDTEAFF. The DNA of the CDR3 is TGTGCCATCTCGCGGGCAGGGCGTGACACTGAAGCTTTCTTT.

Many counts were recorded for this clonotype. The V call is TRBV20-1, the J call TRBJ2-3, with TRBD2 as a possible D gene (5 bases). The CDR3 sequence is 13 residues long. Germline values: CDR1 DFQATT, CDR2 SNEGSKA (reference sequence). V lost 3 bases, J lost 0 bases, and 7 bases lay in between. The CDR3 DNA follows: TGCAGTGCTAGTTCGGGGAGCACAGATACGCAGTATTTT. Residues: CSASSGSTDTQYF.

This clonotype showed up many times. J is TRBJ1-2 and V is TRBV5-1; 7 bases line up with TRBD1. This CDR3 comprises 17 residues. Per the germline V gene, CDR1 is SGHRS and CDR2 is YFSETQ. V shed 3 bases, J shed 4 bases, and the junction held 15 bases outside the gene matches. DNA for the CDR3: TGCGCCAGCAGCTGGGCTCCGACAGGGCCCCAGTCCTATGGCTACACCTTC. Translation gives CASSWAPTGPQSYGYTF.

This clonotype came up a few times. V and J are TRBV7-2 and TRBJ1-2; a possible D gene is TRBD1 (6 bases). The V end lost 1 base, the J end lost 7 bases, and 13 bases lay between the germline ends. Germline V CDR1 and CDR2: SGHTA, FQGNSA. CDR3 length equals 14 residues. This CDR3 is CASSLEGGYFGYTF. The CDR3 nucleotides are TGTGCCAGCAGCTTAGAGGGGGGATATTTTGGCTACACCTTC.

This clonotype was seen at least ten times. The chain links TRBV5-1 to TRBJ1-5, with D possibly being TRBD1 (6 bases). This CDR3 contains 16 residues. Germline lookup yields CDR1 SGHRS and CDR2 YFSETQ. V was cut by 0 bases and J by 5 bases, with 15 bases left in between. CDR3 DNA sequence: TGCGCCAGCAGCTTGGTGCCTACAGGGCTTGATCAGCCCCAGCATTTT. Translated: CASSLVPTGLDQPQHF.

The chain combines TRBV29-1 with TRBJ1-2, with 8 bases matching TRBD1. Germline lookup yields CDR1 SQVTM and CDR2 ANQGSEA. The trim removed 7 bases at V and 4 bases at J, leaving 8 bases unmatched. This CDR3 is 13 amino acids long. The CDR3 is CSGGTGSLYGYTF. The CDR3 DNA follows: TGCAGCGGTGGGACAGGCTCTCTCTATGGCTACACCTTC.

The CDR3 region is CSARDLAGGNLIQETQYF. CDR3 coding DNA: TGCAGTGCTAGAGACCTAGCGGGGGGGAACTTGATCCAAGAGACCCAGTACTTC. This chain uses TRBV20-1 with TRBJ2-5, with 12 bases aligning to TRBD2. CDR1 and CDR2 from the germline V gene are DFQATT and SNEGSKA (reference sequence). The trim removed 0 bases at V and 1 base at J, leaving 9 bases unmatched. The CDR3 contains 18 residues.

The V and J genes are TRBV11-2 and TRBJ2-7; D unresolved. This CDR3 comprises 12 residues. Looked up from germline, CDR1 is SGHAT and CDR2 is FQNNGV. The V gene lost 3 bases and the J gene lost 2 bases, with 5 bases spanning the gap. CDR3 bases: TGTGCCAGCAGCTTTCGGACCTACGAGCAGTACTTC. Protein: CASSFRTYEQYF.

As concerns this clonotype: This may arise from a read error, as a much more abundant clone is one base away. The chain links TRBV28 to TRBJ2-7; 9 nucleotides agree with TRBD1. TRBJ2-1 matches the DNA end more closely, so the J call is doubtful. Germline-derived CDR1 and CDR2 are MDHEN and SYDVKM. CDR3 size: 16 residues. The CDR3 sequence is CASSSTGTGLPYEQFF. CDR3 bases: TGTGCCAGCAGTTCCACCGGGACAGGGCTACCCTACGAGCAGTTCTTC.

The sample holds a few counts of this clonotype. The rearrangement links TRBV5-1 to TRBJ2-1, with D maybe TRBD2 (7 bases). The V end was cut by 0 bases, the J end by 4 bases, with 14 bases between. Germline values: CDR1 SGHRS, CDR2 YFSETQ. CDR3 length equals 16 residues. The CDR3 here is CASSLEGGGPYNEQFF. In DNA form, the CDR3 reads TGCGCCAGCAGCTTGGAAGGCGGGGGCCCATACAATGAGCAGTTCTTC.

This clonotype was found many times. DNA of the CDR3: TGTGCCAGCAGTGAGCGACTGCAGTTCTTC. This translates into CASSERLQFF. The chain carries TRBV2 and TRBJ2-1; D is undetermined. Per the germline V gene, CDR1 is SNHLY and CDR2 is FYNNEI. Trimming pared 3 bases from V and 12 bases from J, leaving 6 bases between. There are 10 residues in the CDR3. Variable domain in full (rest from reference TRBV2 and TRBJ2-1): EPEVTQTPSHQVTQMGQEVILRCVPISNHLYFYWYRQILGQKVEFLVSFYNNEISEKSEIFDDQFSVERPDGSNFTLKIRSTKLEDSAMYFCASSERLQFFGPGTRLTVL.

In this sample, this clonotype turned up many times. The CDR3 sequence is CASSHRDSLSSPLHF. CDR3 nucleotide sequence: TGTGCCAGCAGCCATCGGGACAGTCTATCGTCACCCCTCCACTTT. The chain is built from TRBV12-3 or TRBV12-4 and TRBJ1-6; TRBD1 matches at 7 bases. With V trimmed by 6 bases and J by 10 bases, 12 bases remained unmatched. This CDR3 is 15 amino acids long.

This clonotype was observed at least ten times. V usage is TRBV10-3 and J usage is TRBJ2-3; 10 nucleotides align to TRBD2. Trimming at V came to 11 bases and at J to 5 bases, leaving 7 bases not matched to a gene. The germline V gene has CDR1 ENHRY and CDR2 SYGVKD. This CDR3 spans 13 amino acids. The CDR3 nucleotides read TGTGCCGCCACTAGCGGGGATATAGATACGCAGTATTTT. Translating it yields CAATSGDIDTQYF.

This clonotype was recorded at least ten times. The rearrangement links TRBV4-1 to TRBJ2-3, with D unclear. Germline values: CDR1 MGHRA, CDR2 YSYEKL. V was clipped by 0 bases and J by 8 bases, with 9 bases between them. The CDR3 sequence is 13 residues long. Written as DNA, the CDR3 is TGCGCCAGCAGCCAAGAGTCTTTCGGTACGCAGTATTTT. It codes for CASSQESFGTQYF.

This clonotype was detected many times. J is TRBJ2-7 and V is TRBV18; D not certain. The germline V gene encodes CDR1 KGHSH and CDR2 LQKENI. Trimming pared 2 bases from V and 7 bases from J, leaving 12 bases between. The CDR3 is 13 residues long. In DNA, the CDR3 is TGTGCCAGCTCACCAACCCCCGAGCGAGAGCAGTACTTC. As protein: CASSPTPEREQYF.

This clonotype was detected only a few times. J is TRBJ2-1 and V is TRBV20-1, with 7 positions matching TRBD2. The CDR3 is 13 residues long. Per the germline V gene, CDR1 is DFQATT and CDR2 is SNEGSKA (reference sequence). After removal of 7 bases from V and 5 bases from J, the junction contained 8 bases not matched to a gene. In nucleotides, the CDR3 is TGCAGTGTCTTTGGGGGGGAAAACAATGAGCAGTTCTTC. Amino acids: CSVFGGENNEQFF.

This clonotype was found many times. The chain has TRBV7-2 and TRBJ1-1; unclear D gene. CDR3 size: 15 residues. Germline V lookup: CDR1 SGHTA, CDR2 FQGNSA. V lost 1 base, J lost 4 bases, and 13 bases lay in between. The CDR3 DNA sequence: TGTGCCAGCAGCTTAGAGGAGGGCCGGGTCACTGAAGCTTTCTTT. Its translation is CASSLEEGRVTEAFF.

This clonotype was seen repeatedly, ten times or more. CDR3 in amino acids: CASSHSEKSTDTQYF. The DNA for the CDR3 is TGTGCCAGCAGCCACTCAGAAAAGAGCACAGATACGCAGTATTTT. This chain links TRBV7-9 with TRBJ2-3; D remains unclear. The CDR3 sequence is 15 residues long. The V gene lost 5 bases and the J gene lost 0 bases, with 12 bases spanning the gap. Germline loops: CDR1 SEHNR, CDR2 FQNEAQ (reference sequence).

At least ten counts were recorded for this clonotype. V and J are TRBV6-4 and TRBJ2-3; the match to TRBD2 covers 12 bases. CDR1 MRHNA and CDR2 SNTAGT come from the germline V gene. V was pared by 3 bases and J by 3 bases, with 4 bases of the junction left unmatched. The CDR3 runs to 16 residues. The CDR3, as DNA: TGTGCCAGCAGTGAATCGACTAGCGGGGGAACAGATACGCAGTATTTT. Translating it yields CASSESTSGGTDTQYF.

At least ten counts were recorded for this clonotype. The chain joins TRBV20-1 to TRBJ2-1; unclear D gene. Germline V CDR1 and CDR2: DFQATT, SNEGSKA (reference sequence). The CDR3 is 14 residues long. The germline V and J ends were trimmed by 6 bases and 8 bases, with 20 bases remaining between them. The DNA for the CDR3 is TGCAGTGCCAAGAAGACCCCGAGGTTCGATGAGCAGTTCTTC. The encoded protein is CSAKKTPRFDEQFF.

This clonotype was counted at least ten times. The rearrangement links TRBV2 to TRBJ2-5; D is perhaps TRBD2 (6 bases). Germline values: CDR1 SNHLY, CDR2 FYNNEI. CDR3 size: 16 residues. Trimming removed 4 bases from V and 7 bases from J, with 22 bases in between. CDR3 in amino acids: CASSGTTGAGPLTQYF. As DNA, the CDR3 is TGTGCCAGCAGTGGAACGACCGGGGCGGGGCCCTTGACCCAGTACTTC.

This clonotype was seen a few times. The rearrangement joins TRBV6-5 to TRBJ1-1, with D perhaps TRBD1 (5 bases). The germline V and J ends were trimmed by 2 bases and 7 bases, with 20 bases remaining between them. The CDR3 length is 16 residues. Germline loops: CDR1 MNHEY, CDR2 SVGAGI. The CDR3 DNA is TGTGCCAGCAGTTACATCATGTTAGGGGACCCCAATGAAGCTTTCTTT. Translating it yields CASSYIMLGDPNEAFF.